This TCR beta chain comes out of a study of T cell repertoires in cytomegalovirus infection. Across the whole study: HLA-B-restricted CMV epitopes that are well studied were used alongside recently identified HLA-C-restricted ones. Indicated by public TCR beta signatures were CMV infection and matching HLA type.

V gave up 4 bases and J gave up 5 bases; unmatched junction bases: 13. CDR1 and CDR2 (germline): DFQATT, SNEGSKA (reference sequence). The CDR3 extends over 15 amino acids. Whole-study results and caveats: Public TCR beta family frequency separated CMV-and-HLA carriers, including in an independent cohort. CMV-specific TCR beta clonotypes restricted by HLA-C were the ones dominating the ex vivo response.

TCRdb passed the reads through MiXCR, listing each CDR3 protein once. The sample holds some 99,000 distinct CDR3 sequences, about 30% seen once. This clonotype was found once. The antigen is not known. The TCR originated in a human donor in good health (CMV status not recorded). Some clones in this sample may be carry-over from other donors' samples. The V gene is TRBV20-1, the J gene TRBJ2-5; 7 bases fit TRBD2. Material: CD8+ T cells from cultured PBMCs, obtained from culture after CMV antigen stimulation. CDR3 DNA sequence: TGCAGTGCTACCGAGGGAGCGGGGCTGGGGGAGACCCAGTACTTC. As protein: CSATEGAGLGETQYF.